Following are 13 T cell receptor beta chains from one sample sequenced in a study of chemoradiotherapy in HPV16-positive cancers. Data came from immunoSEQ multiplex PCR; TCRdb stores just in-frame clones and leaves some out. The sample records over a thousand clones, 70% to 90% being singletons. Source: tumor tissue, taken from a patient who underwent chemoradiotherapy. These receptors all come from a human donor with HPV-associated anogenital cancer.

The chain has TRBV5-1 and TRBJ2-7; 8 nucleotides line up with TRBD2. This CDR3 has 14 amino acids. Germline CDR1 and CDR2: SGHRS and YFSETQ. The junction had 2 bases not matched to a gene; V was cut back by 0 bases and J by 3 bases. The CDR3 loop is CASSLAGGLYEQYF. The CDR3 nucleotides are TGCGCCAGCAGCTTGGCGGGAGGGCTCTACGAGCAGTACTTC.

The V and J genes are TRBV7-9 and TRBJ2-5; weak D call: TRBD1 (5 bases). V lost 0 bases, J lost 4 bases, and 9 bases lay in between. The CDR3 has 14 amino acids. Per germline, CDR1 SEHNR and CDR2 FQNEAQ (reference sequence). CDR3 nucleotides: TGTGCCAGCAGCTTAGCGGCAGGGCCAGAGACCCAGTACTTC. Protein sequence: CASSLAAGPETQYF.

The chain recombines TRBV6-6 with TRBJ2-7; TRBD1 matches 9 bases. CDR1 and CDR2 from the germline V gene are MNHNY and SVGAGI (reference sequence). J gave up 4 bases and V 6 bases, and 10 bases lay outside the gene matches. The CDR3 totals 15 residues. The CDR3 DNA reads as TGTGCCAGCAGACCCGGGACAGGGCGTTTTTACGAGCAGTACTTC. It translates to CASRPGTGRFYEQYF.

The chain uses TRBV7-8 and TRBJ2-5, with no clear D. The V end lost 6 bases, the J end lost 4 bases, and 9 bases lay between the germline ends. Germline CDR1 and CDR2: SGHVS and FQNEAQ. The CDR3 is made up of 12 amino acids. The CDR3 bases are TGTGCCAGCAGTGACGGGTTAGAGACCCAGTACTTC. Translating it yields CASSDGLETQYF.

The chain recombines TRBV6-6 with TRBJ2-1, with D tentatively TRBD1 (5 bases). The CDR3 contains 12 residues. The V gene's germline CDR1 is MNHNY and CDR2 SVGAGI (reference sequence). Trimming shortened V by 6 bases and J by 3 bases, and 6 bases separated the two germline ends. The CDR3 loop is CASSGHYNEQFF. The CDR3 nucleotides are TGTGCCAGCAGCGGACACTACAATGAGCAGTTCTTC.

The CDR3 region is CASSVQGSGANVLTF. The CDR3 bases are TGTGCCAGCAGCGTACAAGGGTCTGGGGCCAACGTCCTGACTTTC. This chain joins TRBV7-9 and TRBJ2-6, with D unclear. V dropped 5 bases and J dropped 1 base, with 9 bases sitting between them. The germline gives CDR1 SEHNR, CDR2 FQNEAQ (reference sequence). The CDR3 totals 15 residues.

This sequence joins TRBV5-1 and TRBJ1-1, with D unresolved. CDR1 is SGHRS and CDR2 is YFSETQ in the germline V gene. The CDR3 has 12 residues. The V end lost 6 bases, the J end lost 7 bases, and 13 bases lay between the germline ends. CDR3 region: CASKRVSGEAFF. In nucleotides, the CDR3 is TGCGCCAGCAAAAGGGTGAGTGGTGAAGCTTTCTTT.

CDR3 sequence (DNA): TGTGCCAGCAGTGTTTCAGCGGGATTTTTCAATGAGCAGTTCTTC. Its translation is CASSVSAGFFNEQFF. This chain joins TRBV2 and TRBJ2-1; 7 nucleotides line up with TRBD2. The CDR3 is 15 amino acids. CDR1 is SNHLY, CDR2 FYNNEI, per germline. Losses at the gene ends were 4 bases for V and 6 bases for J; bases not matched to a gene: 9.

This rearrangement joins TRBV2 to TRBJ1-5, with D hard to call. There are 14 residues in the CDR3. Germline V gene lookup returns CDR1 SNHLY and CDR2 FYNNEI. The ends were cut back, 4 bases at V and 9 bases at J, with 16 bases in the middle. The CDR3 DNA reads TGTGCCAGCAGTGCGGCAGCCGACCTAGGGCCCCAGCATTTT. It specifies CASSAAADLGPQHF. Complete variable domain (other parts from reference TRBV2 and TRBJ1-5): EPEVTQTPSHQVTQMGQEVILRCVPISNHLYFYWYRQILGQKVEFLVSFYNNEISEKSEIFDDQFSVERPDGSNFTLKIRSTKLEDSAMYFCASSAAADLGPQHFGDGTRLSIL.

The CDR3 reads CASSPYLEHGETQYF. The CDR3 DNA reads as TGTGCCAGCAGCCCCTATCTAGAGCACGGAGAGACCCAGTACTTC. The chain employs TRBV7-8 and TRBJ2-5; D gene ambiguous. The CDR3 extends over 15 amino acids. The V gene lost 5 bases and the J gene lost 4 bases, with 17 bases spanning the gap. Germline V CDR1 and CDR2: SGHVS, FQNEAQ.

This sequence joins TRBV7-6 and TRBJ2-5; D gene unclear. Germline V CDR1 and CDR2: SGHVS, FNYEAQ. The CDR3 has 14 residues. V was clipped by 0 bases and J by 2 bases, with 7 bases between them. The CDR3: CASSLAAEQETQYF. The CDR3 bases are TGTGCCAGCAGCTTAGCTGCCGAGCAAGAGACCCAGTACTTC. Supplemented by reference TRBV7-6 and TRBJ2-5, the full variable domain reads GAGVSQSPRYKVTKRGQDVALRCDPISGHVSLYWYRQALGQGPEFLTYFNYEAQQDKSGLPNDRFSAERPEGSISTLTIQRTEQRDSAMYRCASSLAAEQETQYFGPGTRLLVL.

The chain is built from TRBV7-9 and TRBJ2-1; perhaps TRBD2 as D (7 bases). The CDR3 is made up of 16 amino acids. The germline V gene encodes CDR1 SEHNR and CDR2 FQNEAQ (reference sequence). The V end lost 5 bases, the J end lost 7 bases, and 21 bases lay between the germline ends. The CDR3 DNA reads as TGTGCCAGCAGCAGCCTGGGGGGGGGCGCGGCGAATGAGCAGTTCTTC. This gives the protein CASSSLGGGAANEQFF.

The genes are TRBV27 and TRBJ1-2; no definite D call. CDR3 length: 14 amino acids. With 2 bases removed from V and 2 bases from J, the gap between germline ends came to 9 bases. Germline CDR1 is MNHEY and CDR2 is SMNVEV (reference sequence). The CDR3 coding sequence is TGTGCCAGCAGTTTACACAAGGGCAACTATGGCTACACCTTC. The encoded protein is CASSLHKGNYGYTF.